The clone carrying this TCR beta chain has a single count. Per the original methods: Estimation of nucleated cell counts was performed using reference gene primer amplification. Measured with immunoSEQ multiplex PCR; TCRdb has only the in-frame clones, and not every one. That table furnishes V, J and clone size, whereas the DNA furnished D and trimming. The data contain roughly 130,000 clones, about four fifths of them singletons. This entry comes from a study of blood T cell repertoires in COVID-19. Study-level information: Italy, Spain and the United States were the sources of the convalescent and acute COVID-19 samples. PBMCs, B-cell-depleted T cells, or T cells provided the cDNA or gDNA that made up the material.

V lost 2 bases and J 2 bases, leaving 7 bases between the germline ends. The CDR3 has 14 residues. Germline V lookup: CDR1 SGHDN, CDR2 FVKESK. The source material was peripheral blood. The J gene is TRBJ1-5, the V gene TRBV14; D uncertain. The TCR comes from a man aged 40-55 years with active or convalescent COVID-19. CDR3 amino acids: CASSQSSGNQPQHF. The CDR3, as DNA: TGTGCCAGCAGCCAAAGCTCTGGCAATCAGCCCCAGCATTTT. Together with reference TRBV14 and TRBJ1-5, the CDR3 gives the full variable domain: EAGVTQFPSHSVIEKGQTVTLRCDPISGHDNLYWYRRVMGKEIKFLLHFVKESKQDESGMPNNRFLAERTGGTYSTLKVQPAELEDSGVYFCASSQSSGNQPQHFGDGTRLSIL.